This T cell receptor beta chain was found in a study of T cell responses to AZD1222 COVID-19 vaccine. CDR1 is SGHRS, CDR2 YFSETQ, per germline. V was cut by 4 bases and J by 2 bases, with 16 bases left in between. This CDR3 comprises 15 residues. Data came from immunoSEQ multiplex PCR; TCRdb stores just in-frame clones and leaves some out. The data show 150,000 to 180,000 clones, with roughly 90% seen just once and 5.5% held by the top ten. The sequences come from peripheral blood, collected on day 0 of MenACWY control vaccination. This TCR came from an adult in good health. The V call is TRBV5-1, the J call TRBJ2-7; a weak D match, TRBD2 (5 bases). The CDR3 coding sequence is TGCGCCAGCAGCCCTGGCGTAGCGAGCCCCTACGAGCAGTACTTC. It yields the protein CASSPGVASPYEQYF. Based on the CDR3 plus reference TRBV5-1 and TRBJ2-7, the full variable domain is KAGVTQTPRYLIKTRGQQVTLSCSPISGHRSVSWYQQTPGQGLQFLFEYFSETQRNKGNFPGRFSGRQFSNSRSEMNVSTLELGDSALYLCASSPGVASPYEQYFGPGTRLTVT.